This T cell receptor (beta chain) was sequenced for a study of blood T cell repertoires in COVID-19. Whole-study context: COVID-19 samples, acute and convalescent, were from the United States, Italy and Spain. PBMCs, B-cell-depleted T cells, or T cells were the source of the cDNA or gDNA that made up the material.

V lost 7 bases and J lost 5; bases outside the gene matches: 6. The CDR3 has 14 residues. Germline CDR1 is SGHRS and CDR2 is YFSETQ. Authors' analysis steps: Counts of nucleated cells, estimated from reference gene primer amplification, were obtained. Only in-frame clones appear in the TCRdb table, and some are missing; sequencing was by immunoSEQ multiplex PCR. D and trimming were read from the DNA, whereas the V and J calls and clone size are those reported in that table. This table holds approximately 290,000 clones, roughly 89% found once. The sample holds one count of this clone. Material: peripheral blood. This TCR derives from a man between 25 and 39 years old with acute or convalescent COVID-19. V usage is TRBV5-1 and J usage is TRBJ1-6; 7 bases match TRBD1. CDR3 loop: CASHRGNNNSPLHF. For the CDR3, the DNA is TGCGCCAGCCACAGGGGTAACAATAATTCACCCCTCCACTTT.